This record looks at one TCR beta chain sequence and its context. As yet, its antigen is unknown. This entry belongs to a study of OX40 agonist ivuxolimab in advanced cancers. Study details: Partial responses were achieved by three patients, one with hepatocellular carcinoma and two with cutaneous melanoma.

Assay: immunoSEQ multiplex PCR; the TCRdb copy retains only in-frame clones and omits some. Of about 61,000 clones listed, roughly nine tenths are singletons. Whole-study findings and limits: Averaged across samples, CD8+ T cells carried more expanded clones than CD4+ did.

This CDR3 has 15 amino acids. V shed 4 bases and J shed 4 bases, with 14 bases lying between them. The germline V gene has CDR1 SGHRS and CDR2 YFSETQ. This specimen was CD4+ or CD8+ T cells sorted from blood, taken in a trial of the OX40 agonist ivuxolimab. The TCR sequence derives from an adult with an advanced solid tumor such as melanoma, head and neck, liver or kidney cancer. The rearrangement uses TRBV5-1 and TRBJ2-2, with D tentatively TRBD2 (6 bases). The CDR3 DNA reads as TGCGCCAGCAGCCCCGGGGAGGCCCCCACCGGGGAGCTGTTTTTT. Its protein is CASSPGEAPTGELFF.